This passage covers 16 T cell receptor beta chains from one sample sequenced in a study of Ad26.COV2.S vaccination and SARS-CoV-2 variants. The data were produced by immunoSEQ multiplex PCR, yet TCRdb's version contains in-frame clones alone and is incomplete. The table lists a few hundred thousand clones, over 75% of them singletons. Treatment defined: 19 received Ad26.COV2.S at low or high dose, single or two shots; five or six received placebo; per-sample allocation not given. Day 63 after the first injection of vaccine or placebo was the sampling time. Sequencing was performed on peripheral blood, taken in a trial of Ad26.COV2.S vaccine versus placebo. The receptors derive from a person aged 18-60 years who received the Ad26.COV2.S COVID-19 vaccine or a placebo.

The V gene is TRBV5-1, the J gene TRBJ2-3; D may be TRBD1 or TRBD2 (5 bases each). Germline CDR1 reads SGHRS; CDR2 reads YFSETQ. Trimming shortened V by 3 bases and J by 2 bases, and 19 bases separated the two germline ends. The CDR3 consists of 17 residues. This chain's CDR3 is CASSSNPGPEYTDTQYF. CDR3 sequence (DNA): TGCGCCAGCAGCTCAAACCCGGGGCCGGAATACACAGATACGCAGTATTTT.

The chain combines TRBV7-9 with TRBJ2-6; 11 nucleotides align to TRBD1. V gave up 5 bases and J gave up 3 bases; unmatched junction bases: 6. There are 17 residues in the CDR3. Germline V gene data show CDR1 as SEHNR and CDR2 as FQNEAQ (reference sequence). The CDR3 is CASSRTGGLSGANVLTF. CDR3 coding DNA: TGTGCCAGCAGCCGGACAGGGGGCTTGAGTGGGGCCAACGTCCTGACTTTC.

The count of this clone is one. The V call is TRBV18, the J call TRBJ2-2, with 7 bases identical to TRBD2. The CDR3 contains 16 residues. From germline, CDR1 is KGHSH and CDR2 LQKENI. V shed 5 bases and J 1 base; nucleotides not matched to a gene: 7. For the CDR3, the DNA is TGTGCCAGCTCATTCTGGACTAGGAAGAACACCGGGGAGCTGTTTTTT. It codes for CASSFWTRKNTGELFF.

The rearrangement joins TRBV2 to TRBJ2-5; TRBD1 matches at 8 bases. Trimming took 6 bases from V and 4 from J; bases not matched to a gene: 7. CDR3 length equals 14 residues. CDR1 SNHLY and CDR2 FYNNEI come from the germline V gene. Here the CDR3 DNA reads TGTGCCAGCAGCCTGGACAGGGCGCCAGAGACCCAGTACTTC. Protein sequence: CASSLDRAPETQYF.

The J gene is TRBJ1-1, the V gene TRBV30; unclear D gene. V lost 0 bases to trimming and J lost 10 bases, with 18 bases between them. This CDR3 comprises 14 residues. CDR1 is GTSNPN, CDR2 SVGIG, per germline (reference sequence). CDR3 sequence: CAWSVSSTGRGAFF. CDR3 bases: TGTGCCTGGAGTGTAAGTTCAACCGGCCGGGGAGCTTTCTTT.

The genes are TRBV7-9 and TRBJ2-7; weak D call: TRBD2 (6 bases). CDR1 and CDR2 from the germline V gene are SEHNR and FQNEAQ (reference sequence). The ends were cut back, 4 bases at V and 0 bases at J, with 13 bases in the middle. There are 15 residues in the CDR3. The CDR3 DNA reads TGTGCCAGCAGCTCCCGGGCGGGGAGCTCCTACGAGCAGTACTTC. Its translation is CASSSRAGSSYEQYF.

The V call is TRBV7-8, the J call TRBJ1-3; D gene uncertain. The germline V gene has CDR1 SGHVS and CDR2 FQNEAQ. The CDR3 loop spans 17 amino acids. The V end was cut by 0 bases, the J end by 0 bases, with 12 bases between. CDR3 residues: CASSLAGSRNSGNTIYF. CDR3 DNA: TGTGCCAGCAGCTTAGCTGGCAGTCGAAACTCTGGAAACACCATATATTTT.

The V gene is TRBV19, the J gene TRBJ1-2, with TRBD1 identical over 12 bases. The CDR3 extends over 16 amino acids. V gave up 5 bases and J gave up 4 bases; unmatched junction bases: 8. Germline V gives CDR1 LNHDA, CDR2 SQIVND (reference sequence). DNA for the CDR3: TGTGCCAGTAGTTCTCCGGGACAGGGGGCTCTCTATGGCTACACCTTC. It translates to CASSSPGQGALYGYTF.

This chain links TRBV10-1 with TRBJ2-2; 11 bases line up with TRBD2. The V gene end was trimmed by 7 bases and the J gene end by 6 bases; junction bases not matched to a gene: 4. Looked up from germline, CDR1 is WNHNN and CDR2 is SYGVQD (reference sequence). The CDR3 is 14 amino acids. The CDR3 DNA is TGCGCCAGCACACTAGCGGGAGATGCCGGGGAGCTGTTTTTT. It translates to CASTLAGDAGELFF.

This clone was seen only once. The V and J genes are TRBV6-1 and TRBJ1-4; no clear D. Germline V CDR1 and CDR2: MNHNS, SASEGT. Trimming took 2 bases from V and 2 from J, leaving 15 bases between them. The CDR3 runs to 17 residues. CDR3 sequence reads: CASSEIGSAATNEKLFF. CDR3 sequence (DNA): TGTGCCAGCAGTGAAATAGGGAGCGCGGCCACTAATGAAAAACTGTTTTTT.

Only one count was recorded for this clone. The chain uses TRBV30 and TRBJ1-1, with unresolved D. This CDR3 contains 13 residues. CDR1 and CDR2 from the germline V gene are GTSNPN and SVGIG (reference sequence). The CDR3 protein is CFQPFLLNTEAFF. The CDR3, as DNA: TGTTTTCAGCCGTTCCTGTTGAACACTGAAGCTTTCTTT.

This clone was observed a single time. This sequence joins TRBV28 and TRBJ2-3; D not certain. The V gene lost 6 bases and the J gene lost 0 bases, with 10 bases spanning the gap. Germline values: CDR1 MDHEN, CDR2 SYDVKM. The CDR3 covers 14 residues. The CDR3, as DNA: TGTGCCAGCAGCCAACCTCCTAGCACAGATACGCAGTATTTT. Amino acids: CASSQPPSTDTQYF.

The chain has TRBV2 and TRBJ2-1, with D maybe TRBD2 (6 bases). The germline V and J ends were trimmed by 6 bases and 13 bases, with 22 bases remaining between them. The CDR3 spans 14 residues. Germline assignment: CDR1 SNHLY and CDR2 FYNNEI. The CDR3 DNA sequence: TGTGCCAGCAGCCTTGGGGATTCTTCCGGGACTCAGTTCTTC. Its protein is CASSLGDSSGTQFF.

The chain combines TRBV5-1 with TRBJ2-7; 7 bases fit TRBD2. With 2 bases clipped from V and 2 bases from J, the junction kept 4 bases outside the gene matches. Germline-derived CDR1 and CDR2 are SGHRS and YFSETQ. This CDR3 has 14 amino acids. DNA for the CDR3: TGCGCCAGCAGCTTCCGGGACTATCCCTACGAGCAGTACTTC. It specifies CASSFRDYPYEQYF.

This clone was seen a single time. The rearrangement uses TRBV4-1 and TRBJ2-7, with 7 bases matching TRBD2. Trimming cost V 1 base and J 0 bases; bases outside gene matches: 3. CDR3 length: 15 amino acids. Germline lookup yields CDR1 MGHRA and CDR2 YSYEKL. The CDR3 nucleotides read TGCGCCAGCAGCCAAGGTGCTAGCGGCTCCTACGAGCAGTACTTC. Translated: CASSQGASGSYEQYF.

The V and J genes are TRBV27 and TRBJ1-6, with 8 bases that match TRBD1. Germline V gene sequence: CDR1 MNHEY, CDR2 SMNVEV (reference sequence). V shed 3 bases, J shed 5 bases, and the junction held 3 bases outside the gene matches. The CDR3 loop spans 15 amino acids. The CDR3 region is CASSFSGQDNSPLHF. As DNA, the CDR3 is TGTGCCAGCAGTTTCTCGGGACAGGATAATTCACCCCTCCACTTT.